The 5 T cell receptor beta chains below all came from one sample that was sequenced in a study of technical replicates of blood from a handful of donors. Assay: immunoSEQ multiplex PCR; the TCRdb copy retains only in-frame clones and omits some. The sample has about 88,000 clones, 85% to 95% seen once; the top ten hold roughly 0.26%. The sample was T cells isolated from PBMCs. These receptors all stem from a human donor in good health.

This chain connects TRBV5-1 to TRBJ2-5; 7 bases line up with TRBD2. The V gene's germline CDR1 is SGHRS and CDR2 YFSETQ. Germline trimming cut 4 bases from V and 5 bases from J; bases unmatched to any gene: 14. The CDR3 sequence is 16 residues long. CDR3 in DNA: TGCGCCAGCAGCCCCCTAGGGGCGGGAGATGAGGAGACCCAGTACTTC. It translates to CASSPLGAGDEETQYF.

This sequence joins TRBV15 and TRBJ1-1; D is perhaps TRBD1 (5 bases). The ends were cut back, 6 bases at V and 1 base at J, with 15 bases in the middle. The CDR3 spans 15 residues. Per germline, CDR1 LNHNV and CDR2 YYDKDF (reference sequence). CDR3 protein: CATSQGWGGNTEAFF. The CDR3 bases are TGTGCCACCAGTCAGGGATGGGGAGGGAACACTGAAGCTTTCTTT.

The V call is TRBV7-9, the J call TRBJ1-5; tentatively, D is TRBD1 (5 bases). The length of the CDR3 is 16 residues. Per germline, CDR1 SEHNR and CDR2 FQNEAQ (reference sequence). V was trimmed by 1 base and J by 3 bases, leaving 13 bases between them. The CDR3 DNA follows: TGTGCCAGCAGCTTAGGAGGCGGGGGGTACAATCAGCCCCAGCATTTT. Its protein is CASSLGGGGYNQPQHF.

The J gene is TRBJ2-3, the V gene TRBV11-2, with D possibly being TRBD1 (6 bases). The CDR3 sequence is 14 residues long. Deletions cut 5 bases from V and 2 bases from J, with 11 bases between. Germline loops: CDR1 SGHAT, CDR2 FQNNGV. CDR3 nucleotide sequence: TGTGCCAGCAGCCCTAGGACAGACACAGATACGCAGTATTTT. It encodes CASSPRTDTDTQYF.

This sequence joins TRBV19 and TRBJ2-1; 8 nucleotides match TRBD1. The CDR3 spans 11 residues. V lost 6 bases, J lost 8 bases, and 0 bases stayed unmatched. Germline CDR1 is LNHDA and CDR2 is SQIVND (reference sequence). CDR3 coding DNA: TGTGCCAGTAGACAGGGGGATGAGCAGTTCTTC. Its translation is CASRQGDEQFF.